Each of the 19 T cell receptor beta chains below was sequenced from the same sample in a study of Ad26.COV2.S vaccination and SARS-CoV-2 variants. The treatment was: 19 received Ad26.COV2.S at low or high dose, single or two shots; several received placebo; per-sample allocation not given. Sampling happened 63 days after the first vaccine or placebo injection. Sequencing used immunoSEQ multiplex PCR; TCRdb keeps in-frame clones, though not all of them. This repertoire shows hundreds of thousands of clones, around nine tenths found once; its top ten account for about 10%. Specimen: peripheral blood, collected in a trial of Ad26.COV2.S vaccine versus placebo. These receptors originate from a person aged 18-65 years who received the Ad26.COV2.S COVID-19 vaccine or a placebo.

V usage is TRBV4-1 and J usage is TRBJ2-1; 9 nucleotides line up with TRBD2. J lost 12 bases, V lost 2 bases, and 8 bases had no gene match. Germline V gene sequence: CDR1 MGHRA, CDR2 YSYEKL. This CDR3 comprises 14 residues. The CDR3 nucleotides read TGCGCCAGCAGCCAACCCCCTAGCGGGGTCGGGCAGTTCTTC. Translated, it gives CASSQPPSGVGQFF.

The genes are TRBV7-9 and TRBJ2-7; D is perhaps TRBD1 (6 bases). The CDR3 is 14 residues long. V shed 5 bases and J shed 6 bases, with 17 bases lying between them. The germline V gene has CDR1 SEHNR and CDR2 FQNEAQ (reference sequence). For the CDR3, the DNA is TGTGCCAGCAGCGCGTTTACAGGGTCGGGCGAGCAGTACTTC. Amino acids: CASSAFTGSGEQYF.

This chain joins TRBV11-2 and TRBJ2-4; no clear D gene. The germline V gene encodes CDR1 SGHAT and CDR2 FQNNGV. V was trimmed by 6 bases and J by 0 bases, leaving 6 bases between them. This CDR3 is 13 amino acids long. CDR3 amino acids: CASRSIAKNIQYF. CDR3 coding DNA: TGTGCCAGCAGAAGCATAGCCAAAAACATTCAGTACTTC.

The chain has TRBV27 and TRBJ1-2, with 7 nucleotides matching TRBD1. Germline values: CDR1 MNHEY, CDR2 SMNVEV (reference sequence). V gave up 7 bases and J gave up 8 bases; unmatched junction bases: 10. The CDR3 loop spans 13 amino acids. CDR3 coding DNA: TGTGCCAGCATGCAACAGGGGCGTGGCGGCTACACCTTC. Protein: CASMQQGRGGYTF.

A note on this clone: One end of the junction does not line up with germline, which may come from a read error. The CDR3 here is CASNLYEQYF. The CDR3 DNA is TGTGCCAGCAATTTATACGAGCAGTACTTC. The J gene is TRBJ2-7, the V gene TRBV27, with unresolved D. Germline V gene sequence: CDR1 MNHEY, CDR2 SMNVEV (reference sequence). The CDR3 loop spans 10 amino acids.

The chain has TRBV5-1 and TRBJ1-3; the match to TRBD1 covers 9 bases. The V gene end was trimmed by 1 base and the J gene end by 0 bases; junction bases not matched to a gene: 2. The length of the CDR3 is 16 residues. In germline, CDR1 is SGHRS, CDR2 YFSETQ. CDR3 bases: TGCGCCAGCAGCTTGACAGGGGGCCGCTCTGGAAACACCATATATTTT. Protein product: CASSLTGGRSGNTIYF.

The V call is TRBV19, the J call TRBJ2-3; D remains unclear. Per germline, CDR1 LNHDA and CDR2 SQIVND (reference sequence). The CDR3 is 15 amino acids. V lost 3 bases to trimming and J lost 2 bases, with 12 bases between them. In nucleotides, the CDR3 is TGTGCCAGTAGTATTTGGGTTACGGACACAGATACGCAGTATTTT. It translates to CASSIWVTDTDTQYF.

This chain uses TRBV18 with TRBJ2-2; no clear D gene. V dropped 1 base and J dropped 3 bases, with 9 bases sitting between them. Germline CDR1 and CDR2: KGHSH and LQKENI. The length of the CDR3 is 15 residues. CDR3 DNA sequence: TGTGCCAGCTCACCACAGGCAGGCGACACCGGGGAGCTGTTTTTT. Amino acid sequence: CASSPQAGDTGELFF.

The V call is TRBV7-2, the J call TRBJ2-2, with a possible D match to TRBD2 (5 bases). The CDR3 is made up of 13 amino acids. V was clipped by 5 bases and J by 6 bases, with 10 bases between them. Germline lookup yields CDR1 SGHTA and CDR2 FQGNSA. CDR3 sequence reads: CASSADLAGELFF. For the CDR3, the DNA is TGTGCCAGCAGCGCGGACTTGGCCGGGGAGCTGTTTTTT.

The rearrangement joins TRBV18 to TRBJ2-3; no clear D. The CDR3 has 15 residues. V lost 6 bases and J 1 base, leaving 14 bases between the germline ends. The germline V gene has CDR1 KGHSH and CDR2 LQKENI. CDR3 amino acids: CASSSAPLGTDTQYF. The CDR3 DNA reads as TGTGCCAGCTCCTCGGCGCCCTTGGGCACAGATACGCAGTATTTT. Supplemented by reference TRBV18 and TRBJ2-3, the full variable domain reads NAGVMQNPRHLVRRRGQEARLRCSPMKGHSHVYWYRQLPEEGLKFMVYLQKENIIDESGMPKERFSAEFPKEGPSILRIQQVVRGDSAAYFCASSSAPLGTDTQYFGPGTRLTVL.

J is TRBJ2-3 and V is TRBV18; D is uncertain. The CDR3 loop spans 12 amino acids. V lost 5 bases, J lost 6 bases, and 9 bases lay in between. Looked up from germline, CDR1 is KGHSH and CDR2 is LQKENI. CDR3 coding DNA: TGTGCCAGCTCAAGTAGTGATGATACGCAGTATTTT. Amino acid sequence: CASSSSDDTQYF.

The chain employs TRBV5-6 and TRBJ2-7; TRBD1 is a possible D gene (6 bases). The CDR3 covers 14 residues. Trimming shortened V by 7 bases and J by 3 bases, and 17 bases separated the two germline ends. In germline, CDR1 is SGHDT, CDR2 YYEEEE. The chain's CDR3 is CASGRTENYYEQYF. The CDR3 nucleotides read TGTGCCAGCGGACGGACAGAGAACTACTACGAGCAGTACTTC.

The chain joins TRBV7-2 to TRBJ2-3; TRBD1 matches 7 bases. Trimming took 5 bases from V and 0 from J; bases not matched to a gene: 5. The germline V gene has CDR1 SGHTA and CDR2 FQGNSA. The CDR3 is made up of 15 amino acids. DNA for the CDR3: TGTGCCAGCAGCGAGGGGACAGCCAGCACAGATACGCAGTATTTT. It codes for CASSEGTASTDTQYF.

The CDR3: CASSSSLGGGTGELFF. CDR3 DNA: TGTGCCAGCAGCTCCTCACTAGGGGGTGGGACCGGGGAGCTGTTTTTT. V usage is TRBV27 and J usage is TRBJ2-2; D is possibly TRBD1 (6 bases). The germline V gene encodes CDR1 MNHEY and CDR2 SMNVEV (reference sequence). The CDR3 contains 16 residues. Trimming took 6 bases from V and 5 from J, leaving 19 bases between them.

CDR3 in amino acids: CASRLLSGSQETQYF. The CDR3 bases are TGTGCCAGCAGGTTACTTAGCGGGTCGCAAGAGACCCAGTACTTC. The chain employs TRBV6-5 and TRBJ2-5; the match to TRBD2 covers 7 bases. The CDR3 consists of 15 residues. V shed 6 bases, J shed 2 bases, and the junction held 9 bases outside the gene matches. Germline lookup yields CDR1 MNHEY and CDR2 SVGAGI.

The J gene is TRBJ2-3, the V gene TRBV5-1; D possibly uses TRBD1 or TRBD2 (5 bases each). Looked up from germline, CDR1 is SGHRS and CDR2 is YFSETQ. Trimming removed 4 bases from V and 2 bases from J, with 11 bases in between. The CDR3 is made up of 14 amino acids. The CDR3 nucleotides read TGCGCCAGCAGCGAAATGGGACCCACAGATACGCAGTATTTT. Protein product: CASSEMGPTDTQYF.

This clone appeared a single time. The chain recombines TRBV19 with TRBJ1-5; D gene ambiguous. The germline V gene encodes CDR1 LNHDA and CDR2 SQIVND (reference sequence). V lost 6 bases, J lost 0 bases, and 18 bases lay in between. The CDR3 is 17 residues long. The CDR3 loop reads CASSRERTDYSNQPQHF. For the CDR3, the DNA is TGTGCCAGTAGCAGAGAAAGGACCGATTATAGCAATCAGCCCCAGCATTTT. Based on the CDR3 plus reference TRBV19 and TRBJ1-5, the full variable domain is DGGITQSPKYLFRKEGQNVTLSCEQNLNHDAMYWYRQDPGQGLRLIYYSQIVNDFQKGDIAEGYSVSREKKESFPLTVTSAQKNPTAFYLCASSRERTDYSNQPQHFGDGTRLSIL.

About this clone: The CDR3 does not close with the conserved phenylalanine or tryptophan, likely indicating a read error. The DNA is left out, because the CDR3 cannot be placed on it with certainty; the CDR3 is given as TCRdb lists it. The rearrangement links TRBV14 to TRBJ2-7; TRBD2 is the table's D call, not checked against the DNA. Germline CDR1 and CDR2: SGHDN and FVKESK. The CDR3 adds up to 12 amino acids, both ends counted. The CDR3 loop is CASSRTSGVILR.

The chain carries TRBV28 and TRBJ1-6; 9 nucleotides match TRBD1. CDR3 length: 15 residues. Germline lookup yields CDR1 MDHEN and CDR2 SYDVKM. V shed 6 bases and J 5 bases; nucleotides not matched to a gene: 5. The DNA for the CDR3 is TGTGCCAGCAGCCTGGGGACAGGGCATAATTCACCCCTCCACTTT. It encodes CASSLGTGHNSPLHF.